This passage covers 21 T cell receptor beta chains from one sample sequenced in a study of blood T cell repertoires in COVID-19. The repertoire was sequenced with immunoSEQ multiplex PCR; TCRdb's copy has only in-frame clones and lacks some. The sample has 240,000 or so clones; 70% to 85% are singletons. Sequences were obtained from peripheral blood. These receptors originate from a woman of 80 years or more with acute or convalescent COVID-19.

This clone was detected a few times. The DNA for the CDR3 is TGCGCCAGCAGCTTGAGCGGGGGGCAGGGTGAAAAACTGTTTTTT. Encoded protein: CASSLSGGQGEKLFF. The V call is TRBV5-1, the J call TRBJ1-4, with D perhaps matching TRBD1 (6 bases). The CDR3 has 15 residues. Germline V gene sequence: CDR1 SGHRS, CDR2 YFSETQ. V shed 1 base and J shed 7 bases, with 14 bases lying between them.

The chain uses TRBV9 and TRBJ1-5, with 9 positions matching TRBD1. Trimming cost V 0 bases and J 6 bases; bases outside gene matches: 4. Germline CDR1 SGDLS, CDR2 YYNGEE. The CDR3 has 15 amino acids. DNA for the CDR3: TGTGCCAGCAGCGTAGGGACAGGGGTTTTTCAGCCCCAGCATTTT. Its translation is CASSVGTGVFQPQHF. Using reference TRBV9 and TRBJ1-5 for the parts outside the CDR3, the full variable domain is DSGVTQTPKHLITATGQRVTLRCSPRSGDLSVYWYQQSLDQGLQFLIQYYNGEERAKGNILERFSAQQFPDLHSELNLSSLELGDSALYFCASSVGTGVFQPQHFGDGTRLSIL.

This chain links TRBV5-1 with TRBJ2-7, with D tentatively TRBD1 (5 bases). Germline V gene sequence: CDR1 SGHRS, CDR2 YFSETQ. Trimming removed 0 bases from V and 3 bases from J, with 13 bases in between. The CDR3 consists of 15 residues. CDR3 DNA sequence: TGCGCCAGCAGCTTGGAAAGTTTGCAGGGCTACGAGCAGTACTTC. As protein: CASSLESLQGYEQYF.

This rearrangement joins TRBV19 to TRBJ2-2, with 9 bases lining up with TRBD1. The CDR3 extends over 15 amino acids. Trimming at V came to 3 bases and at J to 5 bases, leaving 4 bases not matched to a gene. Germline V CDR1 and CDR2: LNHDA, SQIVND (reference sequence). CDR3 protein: CASSITGTGTGELFF. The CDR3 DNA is TGTGCCAGTAGTATCACAGGGACAGGGACCGGGGAGCTGTTTTTT.

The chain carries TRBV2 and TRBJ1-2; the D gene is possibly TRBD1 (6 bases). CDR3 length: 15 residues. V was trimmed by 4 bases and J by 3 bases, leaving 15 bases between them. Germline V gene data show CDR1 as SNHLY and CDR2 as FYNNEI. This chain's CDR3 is CASSAQQGTYYGYTF. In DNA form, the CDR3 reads TGTGCCAGCAGTGCCCAACAGGGCACCTACTATGGCTACACCTTC.

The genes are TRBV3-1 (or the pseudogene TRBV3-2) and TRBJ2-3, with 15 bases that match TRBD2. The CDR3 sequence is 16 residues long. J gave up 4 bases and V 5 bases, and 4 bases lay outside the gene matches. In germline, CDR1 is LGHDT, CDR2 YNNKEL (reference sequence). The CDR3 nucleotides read TGTGCCAGCAGCGGACTAGCGGGGGGGCCCCCAGATACGCAGTATTTT. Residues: CASSGLAGGPPDTQYF.

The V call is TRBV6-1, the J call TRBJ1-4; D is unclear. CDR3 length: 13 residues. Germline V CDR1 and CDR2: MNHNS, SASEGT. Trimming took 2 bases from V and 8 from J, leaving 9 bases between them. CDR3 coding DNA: TGTGCCAGCAGTGAACGGGGAAGAGAAAAACTGTTTTTT. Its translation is CASSERGREKLFF.

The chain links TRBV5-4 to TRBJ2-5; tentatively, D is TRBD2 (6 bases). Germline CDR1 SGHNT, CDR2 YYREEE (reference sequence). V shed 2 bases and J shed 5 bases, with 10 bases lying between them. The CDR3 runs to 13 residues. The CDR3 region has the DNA TGTGCCAGCAGCTTAGCTAGCGTGGAGACCCAGTACTTC. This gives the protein CASSLASVETQYF.

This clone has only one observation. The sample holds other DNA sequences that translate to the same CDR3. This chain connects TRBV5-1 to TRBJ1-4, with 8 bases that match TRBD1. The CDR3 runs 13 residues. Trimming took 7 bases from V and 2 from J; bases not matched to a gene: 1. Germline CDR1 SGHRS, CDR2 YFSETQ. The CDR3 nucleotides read TGCGCCAGCGGACAGGGTACTAATGAAAAACTGTTTTTT. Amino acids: CASGQGTNEKLFF.

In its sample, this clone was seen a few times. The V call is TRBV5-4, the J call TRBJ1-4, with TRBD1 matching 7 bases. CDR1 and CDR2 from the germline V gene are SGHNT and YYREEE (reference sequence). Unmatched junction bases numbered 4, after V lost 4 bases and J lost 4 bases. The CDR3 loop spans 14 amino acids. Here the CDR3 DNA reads TGTGCCAGCAGCGAACAGGGGATTAATGAAAAACTGTTTTTT. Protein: CASSEQGINEKLFF.

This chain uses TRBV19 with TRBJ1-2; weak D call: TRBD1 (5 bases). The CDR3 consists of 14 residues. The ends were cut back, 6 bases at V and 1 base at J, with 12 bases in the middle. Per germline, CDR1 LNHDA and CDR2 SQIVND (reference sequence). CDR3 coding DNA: TGTGCCAGTAGAGTAGGTGACAGTAACTATGGCTACACCTTC. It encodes CASRVGDSNYGYTF.

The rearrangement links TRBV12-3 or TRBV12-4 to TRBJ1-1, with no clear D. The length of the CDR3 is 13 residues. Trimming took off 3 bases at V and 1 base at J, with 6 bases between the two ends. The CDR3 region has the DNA TGTGCCAGCAGTTTTACACAGAACACTGAAGCTTTCTTT. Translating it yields CASSFTQNTEAFF.

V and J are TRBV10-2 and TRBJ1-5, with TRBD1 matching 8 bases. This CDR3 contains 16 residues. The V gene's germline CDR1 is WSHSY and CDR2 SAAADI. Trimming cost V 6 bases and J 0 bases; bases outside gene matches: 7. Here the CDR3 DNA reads TGCGCCAGCAGCGGACAGGGAACCGGTAGCAATCAGCCCCAGCATTTT. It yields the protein CASSGQGTGSNQPQHF.

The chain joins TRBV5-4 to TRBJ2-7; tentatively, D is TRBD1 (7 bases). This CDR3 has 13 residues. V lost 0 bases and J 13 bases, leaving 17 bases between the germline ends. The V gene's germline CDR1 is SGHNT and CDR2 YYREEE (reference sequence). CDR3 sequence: CASSLAGDRVRYF. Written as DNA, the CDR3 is TGTGCCAGCAGCTTGGCGGGAGACAGGGTCCGCTACTTC.

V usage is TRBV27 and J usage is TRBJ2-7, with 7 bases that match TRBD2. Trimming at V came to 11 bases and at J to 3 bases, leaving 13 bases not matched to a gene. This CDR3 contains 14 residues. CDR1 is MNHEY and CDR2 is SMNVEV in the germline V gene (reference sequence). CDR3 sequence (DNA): TGTGCCGCTCGGCCCAGCGGGAATGGCTACGAGCAGTACTTC. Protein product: CAARPSGNGYEQYF.

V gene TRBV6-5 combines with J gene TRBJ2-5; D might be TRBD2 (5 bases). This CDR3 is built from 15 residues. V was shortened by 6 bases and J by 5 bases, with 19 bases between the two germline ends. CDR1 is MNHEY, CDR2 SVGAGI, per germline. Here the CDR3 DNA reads TGTGCCAGCAGACCCACTACAGAAAGAGGGGAGACCCAGTACTTC. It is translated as CASRPTTERGETQYF.

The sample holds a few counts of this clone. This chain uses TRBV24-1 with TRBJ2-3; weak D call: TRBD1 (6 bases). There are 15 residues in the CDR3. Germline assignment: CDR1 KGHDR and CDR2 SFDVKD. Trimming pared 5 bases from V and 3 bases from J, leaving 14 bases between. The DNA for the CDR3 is TGTGCCACCAGTGTGGGGGCAGGGCATACAGATACGCAGTATTTT. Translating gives CATSVGAGHTDTQYF.

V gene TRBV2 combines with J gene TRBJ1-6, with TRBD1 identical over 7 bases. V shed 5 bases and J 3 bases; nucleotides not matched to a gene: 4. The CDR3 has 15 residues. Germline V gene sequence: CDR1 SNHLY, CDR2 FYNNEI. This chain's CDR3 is CASSKDRNYNSPLHF. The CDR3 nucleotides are TGTGCCAGCAGTAAGGACAGGAACTATAATTCACCCCTCCACTTT. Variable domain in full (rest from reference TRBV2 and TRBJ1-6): EPEVTQTPSHQVTQMGQEVILRCVPISNHLYFYWYRQILGQKVEFLVSFYNNEISEKSEIFDDQFSVERPDGSNFTLKIRSTKLEDSAMYFCASSKDRNYNSPLHFGNGTRLTVT.

The CDR3 spells CASSLWSAGNQPQHF. In DNA form, the CDR3 reads TGTGCCAGCAGCTTGTGGAGCGCGGGCAATCAGCCCCAGCATTTT. The V gene is TRBV5-6, the J gene TRBJ1-5; no definite D call. The V gene's germline CDR1 is SGHDT and CDR2 YYEEEE. The germline V and J ends were trimmed by 1 base and 2 bases, with 10 bases remaining between them. The CDR3 loop spans 15 amino acids. Together with reference TRBV5-6 and TRBJ1-5, the CDR3 gives the full variable domain: DAGVTQSPTHLIKTRGQQVTLRCSPKSGHDTVSWYQQALGQGPQFIFQYYEEEERQRGNFPDRFSGHQFPNYSSELNVNALLLGDSALYLCASSLWSAGNQPQHFGDGTRLSIL.

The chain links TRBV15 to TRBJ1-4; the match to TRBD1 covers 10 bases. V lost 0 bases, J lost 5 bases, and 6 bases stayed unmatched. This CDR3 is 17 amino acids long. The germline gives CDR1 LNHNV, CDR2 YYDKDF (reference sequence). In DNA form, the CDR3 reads TGTGCCACCAGCAGAGACGGAAGGGGACAGGGGAATGAAAAACTGTTTTTT. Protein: CATSRDGRGQGNEKLFF. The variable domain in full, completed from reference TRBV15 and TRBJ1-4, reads DAMVIQNPRYQVTQFGKPVTLSCSQTLNHNVMYWYQQKSSQAPKLLFHYYDKDFNNEADTPDNFQSRRPNTSFCFLDIRSPGLGDTAMYLCATSRDGRGQGNEKLFFGSGTQLSVL.

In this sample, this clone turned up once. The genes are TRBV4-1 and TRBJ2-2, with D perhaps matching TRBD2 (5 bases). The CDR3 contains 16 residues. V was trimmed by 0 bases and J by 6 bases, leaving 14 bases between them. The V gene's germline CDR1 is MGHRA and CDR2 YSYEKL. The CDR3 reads CASSQDRRPGPGELFF. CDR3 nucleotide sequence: TGCGCCAGCAGCCAAGATCGGAGGCCCGGACCCGGGGAGCTGTTTTTT.